These 32 T cell receptor beta chains were sequenced from one sample in a study of T-cell reconstitution after alpha-beta-depleted transplantation in children. TCRbeta library construction was performed incorporating unique molecular identifiers. TCRdb reanalysed the PCR reads using MiXCR and keeps one entry per CDR3 protein. The sample yields hundreds of thousands of distinct CDR3 sequences, around 15% seen once. The material sequenced was PBMCs, mostly from graft donor cells, taken 360 days after TCRalphabeta/CD19-depleted stem cell transplant. The receptors originated from a male patient between 2 and 15 years old who had a stem cell transplant for acute lymphoblastic leukemia, so the T cells may come from the graft donor.

Only a few counts were recorded for this clonotype. The CDR3 reads CASSSARDRATFYGYTF. The CDR3 DNA is TGTGCCAGCAGCTCAGCCAGGGACAGGGCAACCTTCTATGGCTACACCTTC. The chain has TRBV11-1 and TRBJ1-2, with 9 bases fitting TRBD1. The CDR3 totals 17 residues. V gave up 4 bases and J gave up 4 bases; unmatched junction bases: 13. CDR1 and CDR2 (germline): SGHAT, FQDESV (reference sequence).

This clonotype was found a few times. The V and J genes are TRBV28 and TRBJ2-2, with 9 bases aligning to TRBD2. V lost 1 base and J lost 3; bases outside the gene matches: 3. Germline V gives CDR1 MDHEN, CDR2 SYDVKM. This CDR3 comprises 16 residues. Here the CDR3 DNA reads TGTGCCAGCAGTTTATTTACTAGCGGGCACACCGGGGAGCTGTTTTTT. Amino acid sequence: CASSLFTSGHTGELFF.

There are a few counts of this clonotype. The chain recombines TRBV29-1 with TRBJ2-1; 12 bases agree with TRBD2. Per the germline V gene, CDR1 is SQVTM and CDR2 is ANQGSEA. The length of the CDR3 is 17 residues. V was pared by 2 bases and J by 9 bases, with 14 bases of the junction left unmatched. The CDR3 protein is CSVERMPLLAGGFEQFF. The CDR3 nucleotides read TGCAGCGTTGAACGGATGCCCCTACTAGCGGGAGGTTTTGAGCAGTTCTTC.

CDR3 nucleotides: TGCAGTGCTATAAGCGGGAGAGTCGATGAGCAGTTCTTC. This translates into CSAISGRVDEQFF. This chain uses TRBV20-1 with TRBJ2-1; 8 nucleotides match TRBD2. There are 13 residues in the CDR3. Germline-derived CDR1 and CDR2 are DFQATT and SNEGSKA (reference sequence). The junction had 7 bases not matched to a gene; V was cut back by 4 bases and J by 8 bases.

This clonotype showed up many times. The chain combines TRBV7-9 with TRBJ2-1; possible D gene TRBD2, 6 bases. CDR3 length: 17 amino acids. The V end lost 4 bases, the J end lost 0 bases, and 16 bases lay between the germline ends. The germline V gene encodes CDR1 SEHNR and CDR2 FQNEAQ (reference sequence). The CDR3 spells CASSSTSSGFSYNEQFF. CDR3 nucleotide sequence: TGTGCCAGCAGCTCGACCTCCAGCGGGTTCTCCTACAATGAGCAGTTCTTC. Full variable domain (missing parts from reference TRBV7-9 and TRBJ2-1): DTGVSQNPRHKITKRGQNVTFRCDPISEHNRLYWYRQTLGQGPEFLTYFQNEAQLEKSRLLSDRFSAERPKGSFSTLEIQRTEQGDSAMYLCASSSTSSGFSYNEQFFGPGTRLTVL.

This clonotype occurred once. This sequence joins TRBV2 and TRBJ2-2; D uncertain. The CDR3 totals 14 residues. The germline V gene has CDR1 SNHLY and CDR2 FYNNEI. V lost 2 bases and J 5 bases, leaving 9 bases between the germline ends. The DNA of the CDR3 is TGTGCCAGCAGTGAATTAGGGCTTACCGGGGAGCTGTTTTTT. As protein: CASSELGLTGELFF.

The chain recombines TRBV4-1 with TRBJ2-3; 12 nucleotides align to TRBD2. Germline values: CDR1 MGHRA, CDR2 YSYEKL. This CDR3 has 22 amino acids. V lost 3 bases, J lost 0 bases, and 19 bases stayed unmatched. The CDR3, as DNA: TGCGCCAGCAGCCAGGAAGTATTTGTCTTAGGACTAGCGGGGACTAGCACAGATACGCAGTATTTT. Translated, it gives CASSQEVFVLGLAGTSTDTQYF.

The sample holds a few counts of this clonotype. The CDR3 reads CASSPPNSGPNTEAFF. In DNA form, the CDR3 reads TGTGCCAGCTCACCACCGAATTCAGGGCCGAACACTGAAGCTTTCTTT. The chain has TRBV18 and TRBJ1-1, with D possibly TRBD1 on 5 matching bases. The germline gives CDR1 KGHSH, CDR2 LQKENI. Trimming took 0 bases from V and 1 from J, leaving 12 bases between them. The CDR3 extends over 16 amino acids.

The chain combines TRBV5-1 with TRBJ2-5; the match to TRBD2 covers 13 bases. This CDR3 is built from 15 residues. Trimming removed 4 bases from V and 4 bases from J; junction bases left unmatched: 4. Germline V CDR1 and CDR2: SGHRS, YFSETQ. The CDR3 loop is CASSIGLAGAETQYF. CDR3 DNA sequence: TGCGCCAGCAGCATAGGACTAGCGGGAGCAGAGACCCAGTACTTC.

As DNA, the CDR3 is TGTGCCAGCAGCTTAGTCAACGGGGGCTCCTACAATGAGCAGTTCTTC. Translating gives CASSLVNGGSYNEQFF. The gene calls are TRBV7-6 and TRBJ2-1, with D maybe TRBD2 (6 bases). The germline CDR1 and CDR2 sequences are SGHVS and FNYEAQ. The CDR3 is 16 residues long. V lost 1 base and J lost 0, with 10 bases in between.

In its sample, this clonotype was seen a few times. DNA of the CDR3: TGCGCCAGCAGCCTCACCGGGGAGGCCTACGAGCAGTACTTC. It specifies CASSLTGEAYEQYF. The chain employs TRBV5-1 and TRBJ2-7; D possibly corresponds to TRBD2 (6 bases). The length of the CDR3 is 14 residues. The germline V gene has CDR1 SGHRS and CDR2 YFSETQ. Trimming stripped 4 bases from V and 2 bases from J, with 13 bases between.

This clonotype was detected only a few times. The chain couples TRBV4-3 to TRBJ2-1; D could derive from TRBD1 or TRBD2 (5 bases each). Trimming shortened V by 1 base and J by 1 base, and 14 bases separated the two germline ends. The CDR3 loop spans 17 amino acids. Germline V gene data show CDR1 as LGHNA and CDR2 as YSLEER. CDR3: CASSQGRGFYSYNEQFF. DNA for the CDR3: TGCGCCAGCAGCCAAGGTCGGGGCTTTTATTCCTACAATGAGCAGTTCTTC.

The chain has TRBV28 and TRBJ2-6; TRBD2 might be the D (5 bases). With 3 bases removed from V and 0 bases from J, the gap between germline ends came to 21 bases. CDR3 length: 20 amino acids. The germline V gene encodes CDR1 MDHEN and CDR2 SYDVKM. The chain's CDR3 is CASSFLSTYAEDSGANVLTF. CDR3 nucleotides: TGTGCCAGCAGTTTCTTGAGTACTTACGCGGAGGACTCTGGGGCCAACGTCCTGACTTTC.

This clonotype came up many times. The chain joins TRBV3-1 to TRBJ2-4, with D unresolved. V shed 5 bases and J shed 0 bases, with 5 bases lying between them. CDR1 LGHDT and CDR2 YNNKEL come from the germline V gene (reference sequence). The CDR3 extends over 13 amino acids. CDR3 sequence reads: CASSIGAKNIQYF. Written as DNA, the CDR3 is TGTGCCAGCAGCATCGGAGCCAAAAACATTCAGTACTTC.

The genes are TRBV29-1 and TRBJ2-3; a possible D gene is TRBD2 (6 bases). Per germline, CDR1 SQVTM and CDR2 ANQGSEA. V was cut by 7 bases and J by 4 bases, with 15 bases left in between. The CDR3 is made up of 13 amino acids. The CDR3 protein is CSALRGSADTQYF. In DNA form, the CDR3 reads TGCAGCGCACTACGGGGGAGCGCAGATACGCAGTATTTT.

V is TRBV10-3 and J is TRBJ2-5; TRBD2 aligns across 8 bases. The length of the CDR3 is 16 residues. From germline, CDR1 is ENHRY and CDR2 SYGVKD. Unmatched junction bases numbered 12, after V lost 6 bases and J lost 3 bases. In DNA form, the CDR3 reads TGTGCCATCAGCGCATCCCCAGCGGGAGTCGAAGAGACCCAGTACTTC. As protein: CAISASPAGVEETQYF.

The V and J genes are TRBV6-5 and TRBJ2-5; 12 nucleotides align to TRBD2. Germline CDR1 reads MNHEY; CDR2 reads SVGAGI. V gave up 2 bases and J gave up 4 bases; unmatched junction bases: 2. The CDR3 consists of 15 residues. The CDR3 DNA is TGTGCCAGCAGTTACCTGGGACTAGCGGGAGAGACCCAGTACTTC. Translated, it gives CASSYLGLAGETQYF.

In DNA form, the CDR3 reads TGTGCCAGCAGGACCGACGGAACCTACGAGCAGTACTTC. Amino acids: CASRTDGTYEQYF. This rearrangement joins TRBV12-3 or TRBV12-4 to TRBJ2-7; D gene unclear. The CDR3 consists of 13 residues. The V and J ends lost 6 bases and 2 bases respectively, with 11 bases between them.

The rearrangement joins TRBV5-6 to TRBJ2-7; D perhaps matches TRBD1 (5 bases). This CDR3 has 15 amino acids. The V end was cut by 2 bases, the J end by 3 bases, with 15 bases between. Germline V lookup: CDR1 SGHDT, CDR2 YYEEEE. The CDR3 nucleotides are TGTGCCAGCAGCTTCCTAGACAGACGGTTCTACGAGCAGTACTTC. As protein: CASSFLDRRFYEQYF.

The V call is TRBV6-2 or TRBV6-3, the J call TRBJ2-7; 10 bases are a match to TRBD1. CDR1 and CDR2 (germline): MNHEY, SVGEGT. The CDR3 is 15 residues long. V lost 5 bases, J lost 6 bases, and 10 bases stayed unmatched. The CDR3 sequence is CASSPSETGGREQYF. In nucleotides, the CDR3 is TGTGCCAGCAGTCCTTCCGAGACAGGGGGCCGCGAGCAGTACTTC.

The table lists this clonotype with a few counts. The chain is built from TRBV7-9 and TRBJ1-1, with no clear D. The CDR3 sequence is 16 residues long. Germline-derived CDR1 and CDR2 are SEHNR and FQNEAQ (reference sequence). The V end lost 2 bases, the J end lost 1 base, and 14 bases lay between the germline ends. CDR3 sequence (DNA): TGTGCCAGCAGCTTAAGTTCGTTTGGTGGGAACACTGAAGCTTTCTTT. It encodes CASSLSSFGGNTEAFF. Full variable domain (remainder filled in from reference TRBV7-9 and TRBJ1-1): DTGVSQNPRHKITKRGQNVTFRCDPISEHNRLYWYRQTLGQGPEFLTYFQNEAQLEKSRLLSDRFSAERPKGSFSTLEIQRTEQGDSAMYLCASSLSSFGGNTEAFFGQGTRLTVV.

V and J are TRBV12-3 or TRBV12-4 and TRBJ1-5; 7 bases map to TRBD1. The CDR3 totals 15 residues. Trimming at V came to 3 bases and at J to 11 bases, leaving 13 bases not matched to a gene. The CDR3 DNA reads TGTGCCAGCAGTTTCACAGGGGCCGCGTTTAAAGCCCAGCATTTT. Translating gives CASSFTGAAFKAQHF.

The chain couples TRBV28 to TRBJ1-1; TRBD1 might be the D (5 bases). CDR1 and CDR2 from the germline V gene are MDHEN and SYDVKM. The CDR3 contains 15 residues. With 11 bases removed from V and 4 bases from J, the gap between germline ends came to 23 bases. CDR3 bases: TGTGCCGGTTGCCCCTCGGGGACCCGGGGCACTGAAGCTTTCTTT. Residues: CAGCPSGTRGTEAFF.

This clonotype was seen a few times. The genes are TRBV11-1 and TRBJ1-1; D is uncertain. The CDR3 contains 14 residues. Germline V CDR1 and CDR2: SGHAT, FQDESV (reference sequence). V was pared by 5 bases and J by 3 bases, with 13 bases between. The CDR3 spells CASSKTRRDTEAFF. As DNA, the CDR3 is TGTGCCAGCAGCAAGACGAGGAGGGACACTGAAGCTTTCTTT.

The chain recombines TRBV6-6 with TRBJ2-5; the match to TRBD2 covers 7 bases. The length of the CDR3 is 12 residues. V shed 6 bases, J shed 5 bases, and the junction held 3 bases outside the gene matches. Germline V gene lookup returns CDR1 MNHNY and CDR2 SVGAGI (reference sequence). In DNA form, the CDR3 reads TGTGCCAGCAGAGCGGGAAGTGAGACCCAGTACTTC. It specifies CASRAGSETQYF.

This chain joins TRBV4-1 and TRBJ2-4, with D tentatively TRBD1 (7 bases). The CDR3 spans 15 residues. Trimming took 9 bases from V and 1 from J, leaving 16 bases between them. Germline values: CDR1 MGHRA, CDR2 YSYEKL. The chain's CDR3 is CASRGTANAKNIQYF. The CDR3 DNA follows: TGCGCCAGTCGGGGGACAGCCAACGCCAAAAACATTCAGTACTTC.

This clonotype was detected only a few times. The V call is TRBV5-1, the J call TRBJ2-7, with 8 bases that match TRBD2. The CDR3 is 12 amino acids. The germline CDR1 and CDR2 sequences are SGHRS and YFSETQ. J lost 7 bases, V lost 4 bases, and 4 bases had no gene match. In nucleotides, the CDR3 is TGCGCCAGCAGCGAGGGGACTAGGGAGCAGTACTTC. Its translation is CASSEGTREQYF. The full variable domain, with the rest looked up from reference TRBV5-1 and TRBJ2-7, is KAGVTQTPRYLIKTRGQQVTLSCSPISGHRSVSWYQQTPGQGLQFLFEYFSETQRNKGNFPGRFSGRQFSNSRSEMNVSTLELGDSALYLCASSEGTREQYFGPGTRLTVT.

This clonotype was seen a few times. This rearrangement joins TRBV20-1 to TRBJ2-7; TRBD1 is a possible D gene (6 bases). Germline CDR1 and CDR2: DFQATT and SNEGSKA (reference sequence). The CDR3 length is 16 residues. Trimming removed 1 base from V and 3 bases from J, with 19 bases in between. The CDR3 is CSARAPTGRGVYEQYF. The DNA for the CDR3 is TGCAGTGCTAGAGCCCCCACCGGCAGGGGAGTCTACGAGCAGTACTTC.

In this sample, this clonotype turned up a few times. The chain links TRBV4-1 to TRBJ2-5; 12 bases fit TRBD2. The CDR3 is 19 residues long. Germline V gene data show CDR1 as MGHRA and CDR2 as YSYEKL. The ends lost 0 bases at V and 5 bases at J; junction bases unmatched: 13. The chain's CDR3 is CASSQDRLGASGRVETQYF. The CDR3 DNA sequence: TGCGCCAGCAGCCAAGATCGTCTGGGGGCTAGCGGGAGGGTGGAGACCCAGTACTTC.

The genes are TRBV29-1 and TRBJ2-7, with 9 bases lining up with TRBD2. The CDR3 is 13 amino acids. Per the germline V gene, CDR1 is SQVTM and CDR2 is ANQGSEA. The J segment lost 5 bases and the V segment lost 6 bases, leaving 8 bases of the junction unmatched. This chain's CDR3 is CSVLSGRTHEQYF. The CDR3 bases are TGCAGCGTCCTTAGCGGGAGAACACACGAGCAGTACTTC.

This clonotype was counted a few times. The chain is built from TRBV11-1 and TRBJ2-5; a weak D match, TRBD1 (6 bases). Per the germline V gene, CDR1 is SGHAT and CDR2 is FQDESV (reference sequence). Trimming removed 0 bases from V and 10 bases from J, with 6 bases in between. The CDR3 contains 11 residues. CDR3: CASSLAGHQYF. CDR3 in DNA: TGTGCCAGCAGCTTAGCGGGACACCAGTACTTC.

The sample holds a few counts of this clonotype. V and J are TRBV6-5 and TRBJ2-1, with 9 bases identical to TRBD2. Germline CDR1 and CDR2: MNHEY and SVGAGI. Trimming cost V 5 bases and J 7 bases; bases outside gene matches: 15. This CDR3 has 17 residues. The CDR3 is CASSLTPLAGVRNEQFF. The CDR3, as DNA: TGTGCCAGCAGTCTAACACCCTTAGCGGGAGTCCGAAATGAGCAGTTCTTC.